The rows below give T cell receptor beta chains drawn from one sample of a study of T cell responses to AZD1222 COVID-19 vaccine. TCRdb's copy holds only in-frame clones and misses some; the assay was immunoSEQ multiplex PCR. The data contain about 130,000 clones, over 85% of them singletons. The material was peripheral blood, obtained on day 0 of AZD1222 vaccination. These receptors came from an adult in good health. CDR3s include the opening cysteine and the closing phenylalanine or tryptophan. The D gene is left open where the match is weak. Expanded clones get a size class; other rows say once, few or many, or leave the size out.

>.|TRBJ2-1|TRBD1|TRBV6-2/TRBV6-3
TGTGCCAGCAGTCCCAGGCAAGGACAGGGCTTTCATGAGCAGTTCTTC
CASSPRQGQGFHEQFF
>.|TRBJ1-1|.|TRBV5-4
TGTGCCAGCAGCTTTCAAGGTGAGAACACTGAAGCTTTCTTT
CASSFQGENTEAFF
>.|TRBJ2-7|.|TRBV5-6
TGTGCCAGCAGCTCACAATCAGCCTACGAGCAGTACTTC
CASSSQSAYEQYF
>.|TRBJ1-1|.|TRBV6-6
TGTGCCAGCAGTCTCTTTCCCAGGGCTGGAAACACTGAAGCTTTCTTT
CASSLFPRAGNTEAFF
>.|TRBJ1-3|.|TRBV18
TGTGCCAGTTCTCGGACGGAATCCTCTGCAAACACCATATATTTT
CASSRTESSANTIYF
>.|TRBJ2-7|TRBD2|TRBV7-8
TGTGCCAGCAGCCCTAGCGGGAGCGCCTACCAGCAGTACTTC
CASSPSGSAYQQYF
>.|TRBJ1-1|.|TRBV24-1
TGTGCCACCAGTGATAGTGACCTCGGGGGGATGAACACTGAAGCTTTCTTT
CATSDSDLGGMNTEAFF
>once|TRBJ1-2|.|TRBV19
TGTGCCAGTAGTACCTGGACGGAAGATAACTATGGCTACACCTTC
CASSTWTEDNYGYTF
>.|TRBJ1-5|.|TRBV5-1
TGCGCCAGCAGCTTCCAGGGACTTGGACCCCAGCATTTT
CASSFQGLGPQHF
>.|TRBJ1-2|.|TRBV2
TGTGCCAGCAGTGAGGCAGGAGATGGCTACACCTTC
CASSEAGDGYTF
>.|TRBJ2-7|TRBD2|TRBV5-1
TGCGCCAGCAGCCCGGGACTAGCGGGAGATGGGGAGCAGTACTTC
CASSPGLAGDGEQYF
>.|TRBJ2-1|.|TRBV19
TGTGCCACCACCCCTGAGGTGAGCTCCTACAATGAGCAGTTCTTC
CATTPEVSSYNEQFF
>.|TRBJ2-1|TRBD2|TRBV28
TGTGCCAGCAGTTTAAGCGGGAGGGGACGGAATGAGCAGTTCTTC
CASSLSGRGRNEQFF
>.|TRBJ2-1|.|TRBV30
TGTGCCTGGAGTGTACATTCTTACAATGAGCAGTTCTTC
CAWSVHSYNEQFF
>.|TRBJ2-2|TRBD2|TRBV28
TGTGCCAGCGGTCCGGGACTAGCGGGAGCCGGGGAGCTGTTTTTT
CASGPGLAGAGELFF
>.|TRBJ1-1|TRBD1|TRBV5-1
TGCGCCAGCAGCTTACAAGACAGGGGGTTCATGAACACTGAAGCTTTCTTT
CASSLQDRGFMNTEAFF
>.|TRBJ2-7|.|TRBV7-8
TGTGCCAGCAGCTTCAGACATGCCCCCTCCTACGAGCAGTACTTC
CASSFRHAPSYEQYF
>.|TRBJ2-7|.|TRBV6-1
TGTGCCAGCAGTGAAGGAACCTACGAGCAGTACTTC
CASSEGTYEQYF
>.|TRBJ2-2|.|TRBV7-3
TGTGCCAGCAGCTCCCAGGGAGTGACGAACACCGGGGAGCTGTTTTTT
CASSSQGVTNTGELFF
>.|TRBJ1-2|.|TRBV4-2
TGTGCCAGCAGCCAAGATCGGCCAGGGCCATTGTATGGCTACACCTTC
CASSQDRPGPLYGYTF
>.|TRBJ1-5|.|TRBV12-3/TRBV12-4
TGTGCCAGCAGTTTATTCGATCAGCCCCAGCATTTT
CASSLFDQPQHF
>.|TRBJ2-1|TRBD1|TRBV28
TGTGCCAGCAGGCTCCCGGGACAGGGTGGAGGTGAGCAGTTCTTC
CASRLPGQGGGEQFF
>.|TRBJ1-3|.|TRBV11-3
TGTGCCAGCAGCTTAAGGTGGGGTCGGGGACATGGAAACACCATATATTTT
CASSLRWGRGHGNTIYF
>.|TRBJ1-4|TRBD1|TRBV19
TGTGCCAGTAGTATCCTAACAGGGGCTAATGAAAAACTGTTTTTT
CASSILTGANEKLFF
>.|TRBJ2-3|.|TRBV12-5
TGTGCTAGTGGTTCTTACCTAGCGCCCCCAGATACGCAGTATTTT
CASGSYLAPPDTQYF
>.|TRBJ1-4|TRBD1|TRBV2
TGTGCCAGCAGATTCCGGGACAGGGGTGGAAAACTGTTTTTT
CASRFRDRGGKLFF
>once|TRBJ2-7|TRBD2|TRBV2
TGTGCCAGCAGTTTCAGCGGGAGGGCCTCCTACGAGCAGTACTTC
CASSFSGRASYEQYF
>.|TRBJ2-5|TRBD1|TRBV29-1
TGCAGCGTTGAAGATTGGGACCCAGGGGGAGCCCAGTACTTC
CSVEDWDPGGAQYF
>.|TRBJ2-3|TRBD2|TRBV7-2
TGTGCCAGCAGCTTAGGAGCTAGGCGGGAGTGGATAGATACGCAGTATTTT
CASSLGARREWIDTQYF
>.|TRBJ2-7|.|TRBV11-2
TGTGCCAGCAGCTTAGATCGGTCCTACGAGCAGTACTTC
CASSLDRSYEQYF
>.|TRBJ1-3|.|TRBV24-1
TGTGCCACCAGTGATTTAGGACCTAGAGGAGGTTCTGGAAACACCATATATTTT
CATSDLGPRGGSGNTIYF
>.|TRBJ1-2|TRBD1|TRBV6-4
TGTGCCAGCAGTGAGTGGGGACAGGGGGATAGTTATGGCTACACCTTC
CASSEWGQGDSYGYTF
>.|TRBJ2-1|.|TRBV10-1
TGCGCCAGCAGTGAGATGGGAAGGGAGTACAATGAGCAGTTCTTC
CASSEMGREYNEQFF
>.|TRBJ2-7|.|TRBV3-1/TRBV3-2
TGTGCCAGCAGTCTACACGTCCTGTTGAACGAGCAGTACTTC
CASSLHVLLNEQYF
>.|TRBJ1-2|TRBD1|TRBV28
TGTGCCAGCAGAAGGACAGGGGGCAGTGGCTACACCTTC
CASRRTGGSGYTF
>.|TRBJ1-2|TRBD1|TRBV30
TGTGCCTGTAGGACAGGGGATTTTCGCTACACCTTC
CACRTGDFRYTF
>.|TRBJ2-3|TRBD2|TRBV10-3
TGTGCCATCAGGCCGGGAGGCTCTAGCACAGATACGCAGTATTTT
CAIRPGGSSTDTQYF
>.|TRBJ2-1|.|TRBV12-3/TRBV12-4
TGTGCCAGCGCACCGCTAGACAGAGAGCAGTTCTTC
CASAPLDREQFF
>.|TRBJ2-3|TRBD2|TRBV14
TGTGCCAGCAGCCAATTCCGGGGGGGCTCGGCGACAGATACGCAGTATTTT
CASSQFRGGSATDTQYF
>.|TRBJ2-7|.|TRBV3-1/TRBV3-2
TGTGCCAGCAGCCAAGAACAGGGCACCTACGAGCAGTACTTC
CASSQEQGTYEQYF
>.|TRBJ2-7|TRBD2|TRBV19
TGTGCCAGTACCCTTAGCGGGAGTTACGAGCAGTACTTC
CASTLSGSYEQYF
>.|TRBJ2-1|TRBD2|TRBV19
TGTGCCAGTAGTATGGCGGGAGGGCCGTGGAATGAGCAGTTCTTC
CASSMAGGPWNEQFF
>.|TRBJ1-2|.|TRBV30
TGTGCCTGGCGGACGGACTATAACTATGGCTACACCTTC
CAWRTDYNYGYTF
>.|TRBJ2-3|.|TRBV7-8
TGTGCCAGCAGCTTAGACCCGAGCGGTAACACAGATACGCAGTATTTT
CASSLDPSGNTDTQYF
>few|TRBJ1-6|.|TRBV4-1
TGCGCCAGCAGCCAAGATGATAGGGATTCACCCCTCCACTTT
CASSQDDRDSPLHF
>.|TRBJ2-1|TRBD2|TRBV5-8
TGTGCCAGCAGCCCGGACACGGGAGGGAATGAGCAGTTCTTC
CASSPDTGGNEQFF
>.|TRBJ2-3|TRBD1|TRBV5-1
TGCGCCAGCAGCTTCCGGGACAGGAGGACAGATACGCAGTATTTT
CASSFRDRRTDTQYF
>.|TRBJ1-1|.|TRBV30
TGTGCCGCTGGGGGGAACACTGAAGCTTTCTTT
CAAGGNTEAFF
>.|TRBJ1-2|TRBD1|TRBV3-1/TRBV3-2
TGTGCCAGCAGCCAAGCCTCGGACAGGAATGGCTACACCTTC
CASSQASDRNGYTF
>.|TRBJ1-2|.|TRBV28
TGTGCCAGCAGTTACACGGAATATGGCTACACCTTC
CASSYTEYGYTF
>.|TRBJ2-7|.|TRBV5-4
TGTGCCAGCAGCCGAAGCGACTCCTACGAGCAGTACTTC
CASSRSDSYEQYF
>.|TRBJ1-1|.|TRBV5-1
TGCGCCAGCAGCAGATATATGGCGGAGACTGAAGCTTTCTTT
CASSRYMAETEAFF
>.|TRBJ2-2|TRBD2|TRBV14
TGTGCCAGCAGCCACCTATGGACTAGCGGGAGTAAGGGGGAGCTGTTTTTT
CASSHLWTSGSKGELFF
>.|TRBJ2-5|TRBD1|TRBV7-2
TGTGCCAGCAGCAAGGACAGGCAAGAGACCCAGTACTTC
CASSKDRQETQYF
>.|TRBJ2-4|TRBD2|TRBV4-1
TGCGCCAGCAGCCAAGGACTAGCGGGAGGGTTTTCCAAAAACATTCAGTACTTC
CASSQGLAGGFSKNIQYF